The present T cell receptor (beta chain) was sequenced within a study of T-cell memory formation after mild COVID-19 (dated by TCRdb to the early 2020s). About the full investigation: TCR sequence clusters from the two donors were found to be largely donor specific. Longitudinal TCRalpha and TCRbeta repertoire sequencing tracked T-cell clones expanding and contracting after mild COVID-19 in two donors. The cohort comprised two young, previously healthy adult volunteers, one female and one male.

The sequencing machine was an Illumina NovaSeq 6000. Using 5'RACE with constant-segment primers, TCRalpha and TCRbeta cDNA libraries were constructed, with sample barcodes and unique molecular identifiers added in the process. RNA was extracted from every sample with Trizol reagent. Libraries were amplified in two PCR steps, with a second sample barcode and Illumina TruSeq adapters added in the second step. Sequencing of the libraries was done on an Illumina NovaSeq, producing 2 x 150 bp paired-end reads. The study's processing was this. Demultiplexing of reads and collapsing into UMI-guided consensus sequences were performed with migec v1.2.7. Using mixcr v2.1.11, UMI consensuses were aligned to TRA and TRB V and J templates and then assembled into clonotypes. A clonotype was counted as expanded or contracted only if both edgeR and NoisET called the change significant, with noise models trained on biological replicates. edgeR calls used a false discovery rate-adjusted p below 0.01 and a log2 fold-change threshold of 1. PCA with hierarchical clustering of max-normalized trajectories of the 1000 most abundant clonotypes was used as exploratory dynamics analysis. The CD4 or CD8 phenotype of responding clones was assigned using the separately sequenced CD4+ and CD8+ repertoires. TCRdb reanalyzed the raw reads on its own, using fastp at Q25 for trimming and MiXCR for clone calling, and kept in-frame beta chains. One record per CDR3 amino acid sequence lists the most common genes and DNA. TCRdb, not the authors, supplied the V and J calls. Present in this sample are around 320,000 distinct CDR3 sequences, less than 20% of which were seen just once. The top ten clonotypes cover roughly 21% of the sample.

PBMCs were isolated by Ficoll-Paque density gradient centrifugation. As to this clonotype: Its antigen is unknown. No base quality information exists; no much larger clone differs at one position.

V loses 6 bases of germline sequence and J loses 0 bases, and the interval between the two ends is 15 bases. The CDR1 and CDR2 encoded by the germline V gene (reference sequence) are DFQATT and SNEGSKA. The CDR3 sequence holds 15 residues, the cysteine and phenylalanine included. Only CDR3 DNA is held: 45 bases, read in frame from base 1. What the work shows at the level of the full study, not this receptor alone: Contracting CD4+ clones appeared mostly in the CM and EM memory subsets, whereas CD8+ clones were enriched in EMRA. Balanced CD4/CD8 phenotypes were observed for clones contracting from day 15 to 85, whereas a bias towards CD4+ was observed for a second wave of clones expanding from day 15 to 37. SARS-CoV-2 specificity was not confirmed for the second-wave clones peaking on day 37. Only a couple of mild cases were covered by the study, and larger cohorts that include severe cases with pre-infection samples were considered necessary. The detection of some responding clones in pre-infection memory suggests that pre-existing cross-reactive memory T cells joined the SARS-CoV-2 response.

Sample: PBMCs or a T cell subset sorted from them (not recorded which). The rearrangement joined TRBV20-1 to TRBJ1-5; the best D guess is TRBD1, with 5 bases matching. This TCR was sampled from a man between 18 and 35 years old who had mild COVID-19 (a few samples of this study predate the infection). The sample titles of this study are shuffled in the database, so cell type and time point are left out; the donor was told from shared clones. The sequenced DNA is TGCAGTGCCACGCCTCGGGGGGTTAGCAATCAGCCCCAGCATTTT. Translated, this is CSATPRGVSNQPQHF.